This T cell receptor (beta chain) was documented in a study of cytomegalovirus exposure and HLA in healthy donors. 13 Jbeta primers and 60 Vbeta primers were used for the PCR. Profiling relied on immunoSEQ multiplex PCR, and the TCRdb table lists in-frame clones only, not all of them. The sample has some 150,000 clones; roughly 77% are singletons. CDR1 and CDR2 (germline): MNHEY, SMNVEV (reference sequence). V shed 4 bases and J shed 2 bases, with 18 bases lying between them. This CDR3 comprises 17 residues. Input material: PBMCs. The sequence derives from a human donor in good health. V and J are TRBV27 and TRBJ1-5; maybe TRBD1 (6 bases). CDR3 nucleotides: TGTGCCAGCAGTTCCCTGACCAGACAGGTGGGCAATCAGCCCCAGCATTTT. Protein sequence: CASSSLTRQVGNQPQHF.